This T cell receptor beta chain was documented in a study of human T cells and chemical hapten exposure. Study-level information: Patients additionally received therapeutic doses of diphenylcyclopropenone on the scalp once a week, and this continued throughout the roughly 22-week study.

The library tagged each cDNA molecule with unique molecular identifiers. In TCRdb, the RACE reads were re-called with MiXCR into one record per CDR3 protein. The data show around 180,000 distinct CDR3 sequences, more than 25% seen once. Time point of the sample: pre-sensitization, week 0. Specified treatment: therapeutic diphenylcyclopropenone sensitization with weekly scalp DPC. This CDR3 has 13 residues. V gave up 8 bases and J gave up 5 bases, with 13 bases separating them. This TCR came from a woman between 25 and 40 years old with alopecia areata. Some clones in this sample may be carry-over from other donors' samples. The V call is TRBV12-3 or TRBV12-4, the J call TRBJ1-5; D is perhaps TRBD1 (6 bases). This specimen was whole blood, taken in connection with sensitization to the hapten diphenylcyclopropenone (DPC). CDR3: CASSTDSHQPQHF. The CDR3 bases are TGTGCCAGCTCCACGGACAGTCATCAGCCCCAGCATTTT.